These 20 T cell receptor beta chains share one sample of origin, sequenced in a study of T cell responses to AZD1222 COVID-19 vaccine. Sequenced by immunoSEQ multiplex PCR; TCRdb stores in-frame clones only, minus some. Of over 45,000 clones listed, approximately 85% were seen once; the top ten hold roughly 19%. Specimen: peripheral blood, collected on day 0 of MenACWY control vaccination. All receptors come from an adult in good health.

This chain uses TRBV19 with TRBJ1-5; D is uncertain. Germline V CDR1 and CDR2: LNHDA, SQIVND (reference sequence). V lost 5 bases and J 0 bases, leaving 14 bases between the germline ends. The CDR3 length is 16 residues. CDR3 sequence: CASSLTLAPSNQPQHF. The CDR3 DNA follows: TGTGCCAGTAGTCTGACCCTGGCGCCTAGCAATCAGCCCCAGCATTTT.

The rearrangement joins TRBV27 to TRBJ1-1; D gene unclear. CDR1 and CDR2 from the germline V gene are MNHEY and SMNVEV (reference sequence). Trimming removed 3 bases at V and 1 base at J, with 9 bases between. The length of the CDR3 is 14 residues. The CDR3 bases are TGTGCCAGCAGTTTCAGTGGCAGGAACACTGAAGCTTTCTTT. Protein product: CASSFSGRNTEAFF.

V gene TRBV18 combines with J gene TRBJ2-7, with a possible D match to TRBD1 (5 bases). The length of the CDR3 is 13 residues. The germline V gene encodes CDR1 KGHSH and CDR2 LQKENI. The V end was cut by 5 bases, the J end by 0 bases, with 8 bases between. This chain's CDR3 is CASSTTASYEQYF. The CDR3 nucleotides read TGTGCCAGCTCAACGACAGCCTCCTACGAGCAGTACTTC.

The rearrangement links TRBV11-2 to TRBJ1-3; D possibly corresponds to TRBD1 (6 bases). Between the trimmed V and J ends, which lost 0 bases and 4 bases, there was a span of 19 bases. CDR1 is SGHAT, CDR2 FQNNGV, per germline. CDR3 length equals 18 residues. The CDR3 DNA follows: TGTGCCAGCAGCTTAGAGGGCTTTCGGGGGGCGACGGGAAACACCATATATTTT. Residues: CASSLEGFRGATGNTIYF.

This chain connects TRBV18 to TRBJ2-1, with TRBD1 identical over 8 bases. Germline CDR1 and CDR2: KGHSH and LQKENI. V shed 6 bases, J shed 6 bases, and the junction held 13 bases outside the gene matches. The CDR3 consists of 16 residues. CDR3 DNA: TGTGCCAGCTCCCTTACCTTGGGCGGGACAGGCAATGAGCAGTTCTTC. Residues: CASSLTLGGTGNEQFF.

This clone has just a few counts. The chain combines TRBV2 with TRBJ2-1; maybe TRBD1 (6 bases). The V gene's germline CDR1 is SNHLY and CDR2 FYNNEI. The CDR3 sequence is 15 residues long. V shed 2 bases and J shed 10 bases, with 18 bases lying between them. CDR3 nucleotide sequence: TGTGCCAGCAGTGAAAGGGTACCACAGGGAAAGGAGCAGTTCTTC. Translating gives CASSERVPQGKEQFF.

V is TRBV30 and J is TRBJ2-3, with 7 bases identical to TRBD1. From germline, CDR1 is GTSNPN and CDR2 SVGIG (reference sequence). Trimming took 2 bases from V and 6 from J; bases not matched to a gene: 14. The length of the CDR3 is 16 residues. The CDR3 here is CAWSRGGQSDRDTQYF. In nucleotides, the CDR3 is TGTGCCTGGAGTAGAGGGGGACAGTCAGATCGGGATACGCAGTATTTT.

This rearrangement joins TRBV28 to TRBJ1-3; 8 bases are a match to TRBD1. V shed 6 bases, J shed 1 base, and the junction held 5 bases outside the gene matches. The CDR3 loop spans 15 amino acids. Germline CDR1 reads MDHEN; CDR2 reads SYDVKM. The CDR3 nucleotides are TGTGCCAGCAGGGGACAGGCTTTATCTGGAAACACCATATATTTT. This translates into CASRGQALSGNTIYF. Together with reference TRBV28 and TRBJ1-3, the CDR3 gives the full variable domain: DVKVTQSSRYLVKRTGEKVFLECVQDMDHENMFWYRQDPGLGLRLIYFSYDVKMKEKGDIPEGYSVSREKKERFSLILESASTNQTSMYLCASRGQALSGNTIYFGEGSWLTVV.

The CDR3 protein is CASSQPPTLETQYF. CDR3 in DNA: TGTGCCAGCAGCCAACCCCCCACGCTGGAGACCCAGTACTTC. This sequence joins TRBV4-2 and TRBJ2-5; D unclear. The ends were cut back, 2 bases at V and 5 bases at J, with 12 bases in the middle. The CDR3 length is 14 residues. Germline assignment: CDR1 LGHNA and CDR2 YNFKEQ.

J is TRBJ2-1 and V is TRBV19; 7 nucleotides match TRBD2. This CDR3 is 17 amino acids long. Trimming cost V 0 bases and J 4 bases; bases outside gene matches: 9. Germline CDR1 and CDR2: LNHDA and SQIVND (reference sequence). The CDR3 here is CASSIDSGGSRYNEQFF. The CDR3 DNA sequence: TGTGCCAGTAGTATAGATAGCGGCGGGAGTAGGTACAATGAGCAGTTCTTC.

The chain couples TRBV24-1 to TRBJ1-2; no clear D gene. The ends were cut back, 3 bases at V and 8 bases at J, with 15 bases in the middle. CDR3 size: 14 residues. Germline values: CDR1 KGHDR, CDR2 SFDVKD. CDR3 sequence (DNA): TGTGCCACCAGTGATAGGTGGGAATCGAGCGGCTACACCTTC. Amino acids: CATSDRWESSGYTF.

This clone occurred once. CDR3 amino acids: CAISDPWDRGAYEQYF. The CDR3 coding sequence is TGTGCCATCAGCGATCCCTGGGACAGGGGAGCCTACGAGCAGTACTTC. This chain joins TRBV10-3 and TRBJ2-7, with TRBD1 matching 10 bases. This CDR3 region has 16 residues. V was clipped by 6 bases and J by 2 bases; unmatched bases: 10. Germline CDR1 ENHRY, CDR2 SYGVKD.

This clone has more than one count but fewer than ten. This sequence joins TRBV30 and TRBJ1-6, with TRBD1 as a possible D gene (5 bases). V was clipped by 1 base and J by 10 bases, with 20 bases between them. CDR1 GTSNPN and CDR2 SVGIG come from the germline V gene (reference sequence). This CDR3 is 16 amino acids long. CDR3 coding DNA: TGTGCCTGGAGTGCACCACGACGGCCCGGGGACTCACCCCTCCACTTT. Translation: CAWSAPRRPGDSPLHF.

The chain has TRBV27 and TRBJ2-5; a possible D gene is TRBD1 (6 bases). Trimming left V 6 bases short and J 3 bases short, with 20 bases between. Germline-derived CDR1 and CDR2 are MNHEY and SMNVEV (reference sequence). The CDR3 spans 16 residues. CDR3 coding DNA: TGTGCCAGCAGAAACCTACTAGGGGGTTCGGAAGAGACCCAGTACTTC. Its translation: CASRNLLGGSEETQYF.

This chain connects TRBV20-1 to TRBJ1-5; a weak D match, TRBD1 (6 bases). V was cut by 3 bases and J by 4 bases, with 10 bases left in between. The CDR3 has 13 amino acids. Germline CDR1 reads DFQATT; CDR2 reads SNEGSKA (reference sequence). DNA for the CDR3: TGCAGTGCTAGTTTACAGGGTAATCAGCCCCAGCATTTT. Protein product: CSASLQGNQPQHF.

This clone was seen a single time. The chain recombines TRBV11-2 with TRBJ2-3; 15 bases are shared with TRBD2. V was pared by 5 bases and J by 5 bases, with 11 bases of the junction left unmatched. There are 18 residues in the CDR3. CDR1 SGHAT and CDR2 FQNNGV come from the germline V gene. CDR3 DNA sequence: TGTGCCAGCAGCCCACTTACGGGACTAGCGGGAGGAGGAGATACGCAGTATTTT. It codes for CASSPLTGLAGGGDTQYF. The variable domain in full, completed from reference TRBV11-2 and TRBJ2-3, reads EAGVAQSPRYKIIEKRQSVAFWCNPISGHATLYWYQQILGQGPKLLIQFQNNGVVDDSQLPKDRFSAERLKGVDSTLKIQPAKLEDSAVYLCASSPLTGLAGGGDTQYFGPGTRLTVL.

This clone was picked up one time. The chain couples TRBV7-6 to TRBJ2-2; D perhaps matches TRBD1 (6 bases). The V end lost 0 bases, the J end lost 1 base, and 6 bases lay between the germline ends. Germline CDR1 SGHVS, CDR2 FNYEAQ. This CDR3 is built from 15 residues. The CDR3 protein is CASSLATGNTGELFF. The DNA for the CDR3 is TGTGCCAGCAGCTTAGCGACAGGGAACACCGGGGAGCTGTTTTTT.

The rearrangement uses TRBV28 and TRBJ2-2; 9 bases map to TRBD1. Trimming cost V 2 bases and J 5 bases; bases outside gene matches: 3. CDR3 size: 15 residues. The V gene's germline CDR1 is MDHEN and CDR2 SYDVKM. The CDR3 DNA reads TGTGCCAGCAGTTTAGGCGGACAGGGGACCGGGGAGCTGTTTTTT. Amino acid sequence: CASSLGGQGTGELFF.

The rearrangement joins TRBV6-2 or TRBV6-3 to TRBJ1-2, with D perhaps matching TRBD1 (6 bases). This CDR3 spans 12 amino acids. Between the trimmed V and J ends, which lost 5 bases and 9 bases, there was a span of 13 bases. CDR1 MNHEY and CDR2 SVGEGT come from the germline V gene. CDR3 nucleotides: TGTGCCAGCAGTGCGGGGACAATGAGCTACACCTTC. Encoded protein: CASSAGTMSYTF.

The CDR3 spells CASSSQGATPLHF. CDR3 DNA: TGTGCCAGCAGCTCGCAGGGAGCTACACCCCTCCACTTT. The gene calls are TRBV7-9 and TRBJ1-6; a weak D match, TRBD1 (5 bases). The CDR3 sequence is 13 residues long. Germline CDR1 SEHNR, CDR2 FQNEAQ (reference sequence). V was clipped by 4 bases and J by 11 bases, with 12 bases between them.